Listed below are T cell receptor beta chains from one sample, sequenced in a study of blood T cell repertoires in COVID-19. The repertoire was sequenced with immunoSEQ multiplex PCR; TCRdb's copy has only in-frame clones and lacks some. There are tens of thousands of clones in the sample; approximately 84% occur only once, and 10% to 15% lies in the top ten. Sequencing was carried out using peripheral blood. Receptors originate from a human donor in a cohort sampled during active COVID-19. Each CDR3 is given with its conserved first and last residue. Each record gives: V gene, D gene, J gene, clone size, CDR3 DNA, CDR3 protein. D genes are given only for firm matches. Where a row states a size, it is once, few, many or the class of an expanded clone; other rows omit it.

TRBV5-6	.	TRBJ2-7	few	TGTGCCAGCAGCTTCCGGGTATGGACATCCTACGAGCAGTACTTC	CASSFRVWTSYEQYF
TRBV27	TRBD1	TRBJ1-1	.	TGTGCCAGCAGTGCTTCATGGACAGGCAACACTGAAGCTTTCTTT	CASSASWTGNTEAFF
TRBV20-1	TRBD2	TRBJ2-1	.	TGCAGTGCTAGTATCGCGGGGGGGCCCGATGAGCAGTTCTTC	CSASIAGGPDEQFF
TRBV5-1	.	TRBJ2-3	.	TGCGCCAGCAGATCCCCAGGGGCCACAGATACGCAGTATTTT	CASRSPGATDTQYF
TRBV29-1	TRBD2	TRBJ2-1	.	TGCAGCGCAAAACGGGGGGGCCCCAATGAGCAGTTCTTC	CSAKRGGPNEQFF
TRBV2	.	TRBJ1-5	.	TGTGCCAGCAGTGATCAGGGTAGGGACAATCAGCCCCAGCATTTT	CASSDQGRDNQPQHF
TRBV7-9	TRBD2	TRBJ2-1	.	TGTGCCAGCAGCTTAGATGGGGGGAGGGATGAGCAGTTCTTC	CASSLDGGRDEQFF
TRBV6-5	.	TRBJ1-2	.	TGTGCCAGCAGTCCTCAGGGGTACTATGGCTACACCTTC	CASSPQGYYGYTF
TRBV7-8	.	TRBJ1-4	.	TGTGCCAGCAGCACGCTTGGGGGACACATATTGGCTAATGAAAAACTGTTTTTT	CASSTLGGHILANEKLFF
TRBV9	.	TRBJ1-6	.	TGTGCCAGCAGCGCGGGAGGTCAGAGCTCCTATAATTCACCCCTCCACTTT	CASSAGGQSSYNSPLHF
TRBV7-9	.	TRBJ2-2	.	TGTGCCAGCAGCTTAGTCGGCAGGGTGGCCCCCACCGGGGAGCTGTTTTTT	CASSLVGRVAPTGELFF
TRBV5-1	.	TRBJ1-4	.	TGCGCCAGCAGTCTTGAGGTACTTGGCGAAAAACTGTTTTTT	CASSLEVLGEKLFF
TRBV18	.	TRBJ1-2	.	TGTGCCCAGCTCGCAAACGGGGGGGGGCGTCAACGGGCGGATGGCTACACCTTC	CAQLANGGGRQRADGYTF
TRBV18	TRBD1	TRBJ1-4	.	TGTGCCAGCTCACATTCCCGGACAGGGGGATTAAGCCCAACTAATGAAAAACTGTTTTTT	CASSHSRTGGLSPTNEKLFF
TRBV2	TRBD2	TRBJ2-1	.	TGTGCCAGCAAAGACCCTGGTGAAGCGGGGGGGCGTTCCTACAATGAGCAGTTCTTC	CASKDPGEAGGRSYNEQFF
TRBV27	TRBD1	TRBJ1-6	.	TGTGCCAGCAGTTTATGGGGGACAGGGGGCTACTATAATTCACCCCTCCACTTT	CASSLWGTGGYYNSPLHF
TRBV3-1/TRBV3-2	TRBD2	TRBJ2-1	.	TGTGCCAGCAGCCAGCGGGGGGGCTACAATGAGCAGTTCTTC	CASSQRGGYNEQFF
TRBV30	TRBD1	TRBJ1-6	.	TGTGCCTGGAGTCACCCCGTTTATATACTCAGGGGGCGCGGGAATTCACCCCTCCACTTT	CAWSHPVYILRGRGNSPLHF
TRBV5-5	.	TRBJ1-1	.	TGTGCCAGCAGCTTTCAGGGCAGGTGGAGAAACACTGAAGCTTTCTTT	CASSFQGRWRNTEAFF
TRBV5-5	TRBD2	TRBJ2-3	.	TGTGCCAGCAGCTTACCCCTAGCGGGCCCCACAGATACGCAGTATTTT	CASSLPLAGPTDTQYF
TRBV3-1/TRBV3-2	TRBD2	TRBJ2-1	.	TGTGCCAGCAGCCGAGTTCCGGGACTAGCAAACTACAATGAGCAGTTCTTC	CASSRVPGLANYNEQFF
TRBV2	TRBD1	TRBJ1-5	.	TGTGCCAGCAGGGAGCAGGGGGCACGCAATCAGCCCCAGCATTTT	CASREQGARNQPQHF
TRBV19	TRBD1	TRBJ1-1	.	TGTGCCAGTAGTAGAGTCCGGGACAGGGGGGACACTGAAGCTTTCTTT	CASSRVRDRGDTEAFF
TRBV9	TRBD2	TRBJ2-5	.	TGTGCCAGCAGCGGCGGGAGGCCCCAAGAGACCCAGTACTTC	CASSGGRPQETQYF
TRBV2	.	TRBJ2-1	.	TGTGCCAGCAGTGAGAGGGCCCGCCGGGCTGATGAGCAGTTCTTC	CASSERARRADEQFF
TRBV3-1/TRBV3-2	.	TRBJ1-1	.	TGTGCCAGCAGCCAAGCTGGCAGAAACACTGAAGCTTTCTTT	CASSQAGRNTEAFF
TRBV2	.	TRBJ2-5	.	TGTGCCAGCAGTGAACGGGGGAGGACTGAGACCCAGTACTTC	CASSERGRTETQYF
TRBV5-1	TRBD2	TRBJ2-7	.	TGCGCCAGCAGCTTCCTCGGGGGGGCGTTTTACGAGCAGTACTTC	CASSFLGGAFYEQYF
TRBV7-8	TRBD1	TRBJ2-7	.	TGTGCCAGCAGCCCCCGGGACAGAAGCTCCTACGAGCAGTACTTC	CASSPRDRSSYEQYF
TRBV9	TRBD2	TRBJ2-2	.	TGTGCCAGCGGGGGGGACCCGCTTACCGGGGAGCTGTTTTTT	CASGGDPLTGELFF
TRBV6-5	TRBD1	TRBJ1-2	once	TGTGCCAGCATCCAGGACAGGGCCTATGGCTACACCTTC	CASIQDRAYGYTF
TRBV24-1	.	TRBJ1-4	.	TGTGCCACCAGTGAGAGCGGCGCCAGTAATGAAAAACTGTTTTTT	CATSESGASNEKLFF